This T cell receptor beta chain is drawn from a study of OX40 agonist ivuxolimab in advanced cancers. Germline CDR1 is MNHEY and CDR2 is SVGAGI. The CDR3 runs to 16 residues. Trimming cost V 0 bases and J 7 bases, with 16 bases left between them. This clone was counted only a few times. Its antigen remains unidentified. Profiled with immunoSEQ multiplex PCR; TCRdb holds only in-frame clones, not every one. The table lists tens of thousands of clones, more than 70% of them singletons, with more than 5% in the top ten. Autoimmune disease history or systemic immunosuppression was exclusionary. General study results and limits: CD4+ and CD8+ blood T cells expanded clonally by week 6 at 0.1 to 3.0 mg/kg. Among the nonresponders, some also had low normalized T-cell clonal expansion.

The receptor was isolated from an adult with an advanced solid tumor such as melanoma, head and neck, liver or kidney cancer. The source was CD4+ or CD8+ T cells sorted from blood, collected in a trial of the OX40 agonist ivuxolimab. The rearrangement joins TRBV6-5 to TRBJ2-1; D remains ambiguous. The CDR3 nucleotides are TGTGCCAGCAGTTACTCGTTTGGGGAATACGGGAATGAGCAGTTCTTC. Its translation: CASSYSFGEYGNEQFF.